These 23 T cell receptor beta chains were sequenced from one sample in a study of T cell responses to AZD1222 COVID-19 vaccine. Some clones are missing from TCRdb's copy, which holds only in-frame ones; the method was immunoSEQ multiplex PCR. The sample comprises 150,000 to 200,000 clones, around 94% of which are singletons, and around 0.66% rests with the top ten. Material: peripheral blood, obtained on day 0 of AZD1222 vaccination. These receptors were obtained from an adult in good health.

This clone appeared once. This chain uses TRBV28 with TRBJ1-2; 7 bases align to TRBD1. J lost 4 bases, V lost 2 bases, and 4 bases had no gene match. This CDR3 has 14 residues. Germline-derived CDR1 and CDR2 are MDHEN and SYDVKM. The CDR3 loop is CASSLLDRPYGYTF. The CDR3 nucleotides are TGTGCCAGCAGTTTACTGGACAGGCCCTATGGCTACACCTTC.

The chain has TRBV10-1 and TRBJ2-3; D may be TRBD2 (5 bases). The germline V gene has CDR1 WNHNN and CDR2 SYGVQD (reference sequence). The V gene lost 7 bases and the J gene lost 2 bases, with 16 bases spanning the gap. This CDR3 region has 15 residues. The CDR3 DNA is TGCGCCAGCAATCGCTCAGCGGACTTCACAGATACGCAGTATTTT. Translated, it gives CASNRSADFTDTQYF.

This chain connects TRBV30 to TRBJ1-6; D perhaps matches TRBD1 (6 bases). This CDR3 contains 12 residues. Per germline, CDR1 GTSNPN and CDR2 SVGIG (reference sequence). The V end was cut by 5 bases, the J end by 7 bases, with 9 bases between. The CDR3 reads CAWARGNSPLHF. CDR3 DNA: TGTGCCTGGGCCAGGGGAAATTCACCCCTCCACTTT.

The CDR3 is CASSYSGGGNYEQYF. CDR3 nucleotide sequence: TGTGCCAGCAGTTACTCAGGGGGAGGCAACTACGAGCAGTACTTC. The chain has TRBV6-5 and TRBJ2-7; either TRBD1 or TRBD2 may fit D (6 bases each). The CDR3 covers 15 residues. V lost 0 bases and J 3 bases, leaving 12 bases between the germline ends. Germline CDR1 is MNHEY and CDR2 is SVGAGI.

This sequence joins TRBV20-1 and TRBJ2-5; possibly TRBD1 for D (6 bases). V was pared by 3 bases and J by 1 base, with 21 bases between. Germline CDR1 DFQATT, CDR2 SNEGSKA (reference sequence). The CDR3 runs to 17 residues. For the CDR3, the DNA is TGCAGTGCTAGTCCCCTTCGGCAGGGGCCTCTCCAAGAGACCCAGTACTTC. Its translation: CSASPLRQGPLQETQYF.

The chain employs TRBV27 and TRBJ2-7, with 11 bases aligning to TRBD2. The trim removed 2 bases at V and 6 bases at J, leaving 6 bases unmatched. The CDR3 sequence is 15 residues long. Germline V gene lookup returns CDR1 MNHEY and CDR2 SMNVEV (reference sequence). The CDR3 loop reads CASSLVTSGSSEQYF. CDR3 bases: TGTGCCAGCAGTTTAGTAACTAGCGGGAGCTCCGAGCAGTACTTC.

V is TRBV5-4 and J is TRBJ1-5; D unresolved. V gave up 1 base and J gave up 5 bases, with 4 bases separating them. The CDR3 is made up of 12 amino acids. The germline V gene encodes CDR1 SGHNT and CDR2 YYREEE (reference sequence). CDR3 bases: TGTGCCAGCAGCTTGAAGGATCAGCCCCAGCATTTT. This translates into CASSLKDQPQHF.

This clone has a single count. The chain couples TRBV27 to TRBJ1-3; D call uncertain. In germline, CDR1 is MNHEY, CDR2 SMNVEV (reference sequence). The CDR3 sequence is 15 residues long. Trimming left V 4 bases short and J 0 bases short, with 10 bases between. The CDR3 region has the DNA TGTGCCAGCAGTTCCGGGCTAACCTCTGGAAACACCATATATTTT. This translates into CASSSGLTSGNTIYF.

This clone has only one observation. This chain connects TRBV6-2 or TRBV6-3 to TRBJ1-6; D remains unclear. Germline V gives CDR1 MNHEY, CDR2 SVGEGT. V lost 7 bases and J 10 bases, leaving 17 bases between the germline ends. CDR3 length: 14 amino acids. The CDR3: CASTPRRLHSPLHF. The CDR3 nucleotides read TGTGCCAGCACCCCCCGAAGGTTACACTCACCCCTCCACTTT.

The chain combines TRBV5-4 with TRBJ2-1; no firm D call. Germline V CDR1 and CDR2: SGHNT, YYREEE (reference sequence). V gave up 0 bases and J gave up 7 bases, with 5 bases separating them. This CDR3 is 12 amino acids long. This chain's CDR3 is CASSLGVNEQFF. Here the CDR3 DNA reads TGTGCCAGCAGCTTGGGCGTGAATGAGCAGTTCTTC.

V usage is TRBV28 and J usage is TRBJ1-2, with a possible D match to TRBD1 (6 bases). Trimming removed 6 bases at V and 9 bases at J, with 20 bases between. CDR3 length: 14 residues. Germline CDR1 MDHEN, CDR2 SYDVKM. The CDR3 region is CASSTIFGGTSYTF. Here the CDR3 DNA reads TGTGCCAGCAGCACCATTTTCGGGGGCACGAGCTACACCTTC.

This clone was seen only a few times. The chain has TRBV7-9 and TRBJ1-5, with 8 bases identical to TRBD1. Germline V gene data show CDR1 as SEHNR and CDR2 as FQNEAQ (reference sequence). The CDR3 runs 16 residues. Losses at the gene ends were 4 bases for V and 7 bases for J; bases not matched to a gene: 12. CDR3 sequence reads: CASSSSTGGPLQPQHF. The CDR3 DNA is TGTGCCAGCAGCTCGAGTACAGGGGGGCCCCTCCAGCCCCAGCATTTT.

The V and J genes are TRBV6-5 and TRBJ1-5, with TRBD1 matching 7 bases. The CDR3 totals 15 residues. From germline, CDR1 is MNHEY and CDR2 SVGAGI. V lost 5 bases and J lost 4; bases outside the gene matches: 8. CDR3 in DNA: TGTGCCAGCAGTATAACGGGACAGCTAAATCAGCCCCAGCATTTT. Amino acids: CASSITGQLNQPQHF.

This clone was found a few times. J is TRBJ2-7 and V is TRBV28, with 8 bases that match TRBD2. Unmatched junction bases numbered 9, after V lost 7 bases and J lost 7 bases. The CDR3 sequence is 13 residues long. CDR1 is MDHEN and CDR2 is SYDVKM in the germline V gene. Here the CDR3 DNA reads TGTGCCAGCATAAGGAGCGGGAGAGGGGAGCAGTACTTC. This sequence encodes CASIRSGRGEQYF. Using reference TRBV28 and TRBJ2-7 for the parts outside the CDR3, the full variable domain is DVKVTQSSRYLVKRTGEKVFLECVQDMDHENMFWYRQDPGLGLRLIYFSYDVKMKEKGDIPEGYSVSREKKERFSLILESASTNQTSMYLCASIRSGRGEQYFGPGTRLTVT.

This sequence joins TRBV19 and TRBJ2-3; the D is unclear. This CDR3 has 17 residues. The V and J ends lost 4 bases and 2 bases respectively, with 19 bases between them. Germline lookup yields CDR1 LNHDA and CDR2 SQIVND (reference sequence). DNA of the CDR3: TGTGCCAGTAGTAGGGCTCTTGGCAGATATATCACAGATACGCAGTATTTT. Its translation is CASSRALGRYITDTQYF.

V gene TRBV4-1 combines with J gene TRBJ1-5, with no clear D. Trimming cost V 0 bases and J 5 bases, with 8 bases left between them. This CDR3 contains 14 residues. The germline CDR1 and CDR2 sequences are MGHRA and YSYEKL. The CDR3 protein is CASSQELNYQPQHF. CDR3 coding DNA: TGCGCCAGCAGCCAAGAACTGAACTATCAGCCCCAGCATTTT.

This clone was seen just once. This chain links TRBV12-3 or TRBV12-4 with TRBJ2-3; unclear D gene. Trimming removed 2 bases from V and 2 bases from J, with 5 bases in between. The CDR3 runs to 13 residues. CDR3 in amino acids: CASSLSTTDTQYF. CDR3 sequence (DNA): TGTGCCAGCAGTTTATCCACCACAGATACGCAGTATTTT.

The chain uses TRBV28 and TRBJ1-1, with D hard to call. Germline CDR1 MDHEN, CDR2 SYDVKM. CDR3 length: 10 residues. The germline V and J ends were trimmed by 3 bases and 7 bases, with 3 bases remaining between them. The CDR3: CASSLGEAFF. The CDR3 DNA reads as TGTGCCAGCAGTTTGGGTGAAGCTTTCTTT.

V and J are TRBV19 and TRBJ2-1; the match to TRBD2 covers 10 bases. This CDR3 contains 16 residues. Germline assignment: CDR1 LNHDA and CDR2 SQIVND (reference sequence). V was pared by 6 bases and J by 9 bases, with 14 bases of the junction left unmatched. The CDR3 DNA reads as TGTGCCAGTAGGTTTAGGGCTAGCGGGAGACATGGTGAGCAGTTCTTC. Translating it yields CASRFRASGRHGEQFF.

The chain recombines TRBV6-5 with TRBJ2-1, with unresolved D. V lost 7 bases, J lost 7 bases, and 17 bases lay in between. CDR3 length equals 14 residues. CDR1 and CDR2 from the germline V gene are MNHEY and SVGAGI. As DNA, the CDR3 is TGTGCCAGCACCCAACTTGGGCTCTTAAATGAGCAGTTCTTC. Translated: CASTQLGLLNEQFF.

This sequence joins TRBV3-1 (or the pseudogene TRBV3-2) and TRBJ2-1, with 10 bases matching TRBD1. V lost 4 bases and J lost 8; bases outside the gene matches: 14. Germline CDR1 is LGHDT and CDR2 is YNNKEL (reference sequence). The CDR3 is made up of 17 amino acids. The CDR3: CASSRRYWTGGKDEQFF. CDR3 nucleotides: TGTGCCAGCAGCCGAAGATACTGGACAGGGGGGAAGGATGAGCAGTTCTTC.

The gene calls are TRBV10-3 and TRBJ2-2, with 7 bases fitting TRBD1. The germline V gene has CDR1 ENHRY and CDR2 SYGVKD. There are 16 residues in the CDR3. Unmatched junction bases numbered 11, after V lost 5 bases and J lost 5 bases. As DNA, the CDR3 is TGTGCCATCAGTCCGGATGGGACAGCTTGGACCGGGGAGCTGTTTTTT. It specifies CAISPDGTAWTGELFF.

The chain couples TRBV9 to TRBJ2-7, with D tentatively TRBD1 (6 bases). From germline, CDR1 is SGDLS and CDR2 YYNGEE. CDR3 length equals 14 residues. V was clipped by 0 bases and J by 2 bases, with 9 bases between them. CDR3 region: CASSVGQATYEQYF. For the CDR3, the DNA is TGTGCCAGCAGCGTAGGACAGGCCACCTACGAGCAGTACTTC.